Sequencing of this T cell receptor beta chain was carried out in a study of cytomegalovirus exposure and HLA in healthy donors. Study in general: Of 350 to 400 genotyped donors, more than 75% grouped in the Caucasian-associated ancestry cluster.

The study, taken as a whole, reports: A few CMV-associated chains proved CMV antigen-specific in vitro. A prior analysis recorded that most TCR beta V segments were productive about 87% or about 30% of the time. Among TCR beta chains, those listed as cytomegalovirus-associated numbered 164.

Trimming stripped 3 bases from V and 1 base from J, with 11 bases between. CDR1 KGHSH and CDR2 LQKENI come from the germline V gene. The CDR3 contains 15 residues. Comments on this clone: The antigen is unknown.

PCR involved 60 Vbeta and 13 Jbeta primers. Generated by immunoSEQ multiplex PCR, the TCRdb table keeps only in-frame clones and is missing some. The sample lists 85,000 to 130,000 clones, 65% to 75% occurring once. Input material: PBMCs. The chain recombines TRBV18 with TRBJ2-3; a possible D gene is TRBD2 (6 bases). This receptor was taken from a woman aged 18-30 years in good health and CMV-seropositive. This CDR3 reads CASSPYRDCTDTQYF. The CDR3 coding sequence is TGTGCCAGCTCACCCTACCGGGACTGCACAGATACGCAGTATTTT.